These 31 T cell receptor beta chains originate from one sample sequenced in a study of ipilimumab plus nivolumab after autologous stem cell transplantation listed by TCRdb under 2021. The library was built by means of the immunoSEQ multiplex PCR assay. The clones in this table, taken by TCRdb from immuneACCESS, are in-frame only. Not every clone is retained; where verified, under half of the shortfall comes from an unresolved V gene, and the cause of the rest is unknown. Counted in this sample were some 25,000 clones; roughly 86% of them appeared once. Jointly, the top ten make up roughly 5.5% of the sample. Specimen: PBMCs, collected in a trial of ipilimumab plus nivolumab as post-transplant consolidation. These receptors all come from a male donor with diffuse large B-cell lymphoma.

In nucleotides, the CDR3 is TGCGCCAGCAGGGTAGCGTACCAAGAGACCCAGTACTTC. It codes for CASRVAYQETQYF. The J gene is TRBJ2-5, the V gene TRBV5-1; a possible D gene is TRBD2 (5 bases). Germline V gene data show CDR1 as SGHRS and CDR2 as YFSETQ. V was pared by 5 bases and J by 0 bases, with 8 bases between. This CDR3 has 13 residues. Full variable domain (remainder filled in from reference TRBV5-1 and TRBJ2-5): KAGVTQTPRYLIKTRGQQVTLSCSPISGHRSVSWYQQTPGQGLQFLFEYFSETQRNKGNFPGRFSGRQFSNSRSEMNVSTLELGDSALYLCASRVAYQETQYFGPGTRLLVL.

V is TRBV27 and J is TRBJ2-7, with 7 bases aligning to TRBD2. Per the germline V gene, CDR1 is MNHEY and CDR2 is SMNVEV (reference sequence). The CDR3 consists of 15 residues. The ends lost 8 bases at V and 1 base at J; junction bases unmatched: 11. The CDR3 DNA reads as TGTGCCAGCCGGAGTAATCAGGGAGGGTCCTACGAGCAGTACTTC. Protein sequence: CASRSNQGGSYEQYF.

The rearrangement links TRBV6-1 to TRBJ2-5; D might be TRBD1 (5 bases). There are 15 residues in the CDR3. The ends were cut back, 2 bases at V and 2 bases at J, with 12 bases in the middle. The germline CDR1 and CDR2 sequences are MNHNS and SASEGT. The chain's CDR3 is CASSEPDSFQETQYF. Written as DNA, the CDR3 is TGTGCCAGCAGTGAACCAGACAGTTTTCAAGAGACCCAGTACTTC.

The gene calls are TRBV10-3 and TRBJ1-1; D may be TRBD1 (6 bases). CDR3 length: 13 amino acids. Trimming stripped 6 bases from V and 1 base from J, with 9 bases between. The germline gives CDR1 ENHRY, CDR2 SYGVKD. The CDR3 DNA reads as TGTGCCATCAGCGCGACAGGGAACACTGAAGCTTTCTTT. Protein sequence: CAISATGNTEAFF.

The rearrangement links TRBV2 to TRBJ2-1, with 11 bases matching TRBD2. Germline V gives CDR1 SNHLY, CDR2 FYNNEI. This CDR3 region has 15 residues. Losses at the gene ends were 8 bases for V and 6 bases for J; bases not matched to a gene: 9. The CDR3 DNA sequence: TGTGCCAGCGTGGCCCCTAGCGGGGGGACCAATGAGCAGTTCTTC. It specifies CASVAPSGGTNEQFF.

This sequence joins TRBV9 and TRBJ2-2; tentative D call: TRBD2 (6 bases). Germline V gives CDR1 SGDLS, CDR2 YYNGEE. Deletions cut 10 bases from V and 3 bases from J, with 13 bases between. The CDR3 spans 13 residues. The CDR3 DNA sequence: TGTGCCTCAGTGGGGGGTTACACCGGGGAGCTGTTTTTT. Its translation: CASVGGYTGELFF.

This clone turned up a few times. This chain uses TRBV6-1 with TRBJ1-5, with D perhaps TRBD1 (6 bases). The CDR3 spans 11 residues. Germline values: CDR1 MNHNS, CDR2 SASEGT. Trimming pared 6 bases from V and 9 bases from J, leaving 9 bases between. As DNA, the CDR3 is TGTGCCAGCAGGGGGGCGGGGCCCCAGCATTTT. Translating it yields CASRGAGPQHF.

The rearrangement uses TRBV7-2 and TRBJ1-3, with TRBD1 as a possible D gene (6 bases). CDR1 and CDR2 (germline): SGHTA, FQGNSA. V lost 2 bases to trimming and J lost 1 base, with 15 bases between them. The CDR3 length is 17 residues. In DNA form, the CDR3 reads TGTGCCAGCAGCTTAAGGCAACAGGGCGTTTCTGGAAACACCATATATTTT. Protein sequence: CASSLRQQGVSGNTIYF.

This sequence joins TRBV7-9 and TRBJ1-1, with 7 positions matching TRBD1. The germline V gene has CDR1 SEHNR and CDR2 FQNEAQ (reference sequence). V shed 5 bases, J shed 2 bases, and the junction held 8 bases outside the gene matches. The CDR3 length is 15 residues. The CDR3: CASSASGTVNTEAFF. The CDR3 DNA reads as TGTGCCAGCAGCGCATCCGGGACAGTAAACACTGAAGCTTTCTTT.

The V gene is TRBV5-1, the J gene TRBJ2-5; 7 nucleotides match TRBD1. Judging by the DNA end, TRBJ2-7 fits better; the J call may be wrong. The CDR3 length is 12 residues. Germline V gene sequence: CDR1 SGHRS, CDR2 YFSETQ. CDR3 amino acids: CASSSNRGEQYF. CDR3 in DNA: TGCGCCAGCAGCTCAAACAGGGGCGAGCAGTACTTC.

This clone ranks as large (0.1 to 1%). The chain links TRBV5-4 to TRBJ2-7, with no clear D. The CDR3 totals 11 residues. The ends were cut back, 7 bases at V and 1 base at J, with 6 bases in the middle. Germline V lookup: CDR1 SGHNT, CDR2 YYREEE (reference sequence). The CDR3 DNA follows: TGTGCCAGCGGCGAGTCCTACGAGCAGTACTTC. This sequence encodes CASGESYEQYF.

The chain combines TRBV7-9 with TRBJ1-5, with D possibly matching TRBD1 (5 bases). Deletions cut 1 base from V and 11 bases from J, with 12 bases between. Germline-derived CDR1 and CDR2 are SEHNR and FQNEAQ (reference sequence). The CDR3 extends over 13 amino acids. CDR3 sequence: CASSLVGDRTQHF. CDR3 coding DNA: TGTGCCAGCAGCTTAGTTGGGGACCGAACCCAGCATTTT.

The V and J genes are TRBV11-2 and TRBJ2-1, with D uncertain. The germline V gene has CDR1 SGHAT and CDR2 FQNNGV. The CDR3 has 15 amino acids. V gave up 1 base and J gave up 10 bases, with 17 bases separating them. The CDR3 DNA follows: TGTGCCAGCAGCTTAGTTCCCCAACAGCGAGGCGAGCAGTTCTTC. This gives the protein CASSLVPQQRGEQFF.

This chain connects TRBV6-5 to TRBJ2-4; D is perhaps TRBD1 (6 bases). This CDR3 comprises 15 residues. The germline V gene encodes CDR1 MNHEY and CDR2 SVGAGI. Trimming removed 5 bases at V and 6 bases at J, with 17 bases between. The CDR3 region is CASSRPGESGNIQYF. The CDR3 coding sequence is TGTGCCAGCAGTAGACCAGGGGAGAGCGGAAACATTCAGTACTTC.

The rearrangement joins TRBV10-3 to TRBJ2-7; 7 bases line up with TRBD2. The CDR3 covers 13 residues. Losses at the gene ends were 11 bases for V and 3 bases for J; bases not matched to a gene: 10. Germline CDR1 is ENHRY and CDR2 is SYGVKD. CDR3 nucleotide sequence: TGTGCCGTAGCCCCGGGAGGCGGCTACGAGCAGTACTTC. Amino acid sequence: CAVAPGGGYEQYF.

The rearrangement uses TRBV14 and TRBJ1-2, with D hard to call. CDR1 is SGHDN and CDR2 is FVKESK in the germline V gene. Trimming shortened V by 2 bases and J by 4 bases, and 14 bases separated the two germline ends. This CDR3 has 15 amino acids. Written as DNA, the CDR3 is TGTGCCAGCAGCCAAAACGTCCGGGCAGGCTATGGCTACACCTTC. Translation: CASSQNVRAGYGYTF.

The V and J genes are TRBV7-2 and TRBJ1-1; the D is unclear. Germline-derived CDR1 and CDR2 are SGHTA and FQGNSA. The length of the CDR3 is 11 residues. The V and J ends lost 2 bases and 8 bases respectively, with 6 bases between them. The CDR3 reads CASSLSWEAFF. CDR3 in DNA: TGTGCCAGCAGCTTAAGTTGGGAAGCTTTCTTT.

This chain connects TRBV27 to TRBJ2-3, with D perhaps TRBD2 (6 bases). The germline CDR1 and CDR2 sequences are MNHEY and SMNVEV (reference sequence). Trimming took off 5 bases at V and 5 bases at J, with 14 bases between the two ends. The CDR3 contains 14 residues. The CDR3 reads CASSPWSSGDTQYF. The CDR3 bases are TGTGCCAGCAGTCCCTGGAGTAGCGGAGATACGCAGTATTTT.

The chain joins TRBV11-3 to TRBJ2-1, with a weak D call TRBD2 (6 bases). Germline CDR1 is SGHNT and CDR2 is YENEEA. Trimming removed 4 bases at V and 11 bases at J, with 15 bases between. The CDR3 runs to 13 residues. The CDR3: CASSSRTTGQQFF. The CDR3 DNA reads TGTGCCAGCAGCTCAAGGACTACAGGCCAGCAGTTCTTC. The whole variable domain, filled in from reference TRBV11-3 and TRBJ2-1, reads EAGVVQSPRYKIIEKKQPVAFWCNPISGHNTLYWYLQNLGQGPELLIRYENEEAVDDSQLPKDRFSAERLKGVDSTLKIQPAELGDSAVYLCASSSRTTGQQFFGPGTRLTVL.

The V and J genes are TRBV6-6 and TRBJ1-1; D uncertain. This CDR3 contains 11 residues. CDR1 and CDR2 from the germline V gene are MNHNY and SVGAGI (reference sequence). Deletions cut 7 bases from V and 1 base from J, with 4 bases between. CDR3 nucleotide sequence: TGTGCCAGCACCCAGAACACTGAAGCTTTCTTT. Its translation: CASTQNTEAFF.

The chain recombines TRBV9 with TRBJ2-3, with D possibly being TRBD1 (6 bases). The CDR3 extends over 16 amino acids. Germline CDR1 and CDR2: SGDLS and YYNGEE. With 0 bases removed from V and 1 base from J, the gap between germline ends came to 12 bases. CDR3 nucleotide sequence: TGTGCCAGCAGCGTAGATGGGAACAGGGGCACAGATACGCAGTATTTT. It encodes CASSVDGNRGTDTQYF.

The chain uses TRBV6-5 and TRBJ1-5; no clear D gene. The CDR3 contains 13 residues. Germline V gives CDR1 MNHEY, CDR2 SVGAGI. Between the trimmed V and J ends, which lost 6 bases and 0 bases, there was a span of 6 bases. CDR3 coding DNA: TGTGCCAGCAGGTATTCTAGCAATCAGCCCCAGCATTTT. Translated: CASRYSSNQPQHF.

The V call is TRBV6-5, the J call TRBJ2-2; D is unresolved. The CDR3 spans 11 residues. Trimming shortened V by 10 bases and J by 2 bases, and 5 bases separated the two germline ends. Per germline, CDR1 MNHEY and CDR2 SVGAGI. The CDR3 nucleotides are TGTGCCACCGCAAACACCGGGGAGCTGTTTTTT. Its protein product is CATANTGELFF.

J is TRBJ2-5 and V is TRBV10-3; D is ambiguous. The germline CDR1 and CDR2 sequences are ENHRY and SYGVKD. Trimming stripped 0 bases from V and 1 base from J, with 9 bases between. The CDR3 contains 15 residues. In nucleotides, the CDR3 is TGTGCCATCAGTGAGTCGTCACAGATCCAAGAGACCCAGTACTTC. Translated, it gives CAISESSQIQETQYF.

This clone was seen only a few times. The chain joins TRBV5-1 to TRBJ1-5; a weak D match, TRBD1 (5 bases). The V gene lost 4 bases and the J gene lost 8 bases, with 19 bases spanning the gap. There are 15 residues in the CDR3. Per the germline V gene, CDR1 is SGHRS and CDR2 is YFSETQ. The CDR3 DNA reads TGCGCCAGCAGCCCTGACACCTCCGGGGGGGAGCCCCAGCATTTT. Protein product: CASSPDTSGGEPQHF.

The chain carries TRBV6-5 and TRBJ1-5; D not resolved. CDR3 size: 13 residues. Trimming shortened V by 0 bases and J by 6 bases, and 6 bases separated the two germline ends. Germline lookup yields CDR1 MNHEY and CDR2 SVGAGI. This CDR3 is CASSYSGFQPQHF. The DNA for the CDR3 is TGTGCCAGCAGTTACTCAGGGTTTCAGCCCCAGCATTTT.

J is TRBJ1-2 and V is TRBV7-6; D gene unclear. V lost 6 bases, J lost 0 bases, and 17 bases lay in between. CDR3 length equals 16 residues. Germline values: CDR1 SGHVS, CDR2 FNYEAQ. In DNA, the CDR3 is TGTGCCAGCAGTTATACACCCTACCCCACTAACTATGGCTACACCTTC. Translated: CASSYTPYPTNYGYTF.

The CDR3 protein is CATSRDAGEHNEQFF. Written as DNA, the CDR3 is TGTGCCACCAGCAGAGATGCGGGGGAACACAATGAGCAGTTCTTC. The chain carries TRBV15 and TRBJ2-1, with 7 bases aligning to TRBD2. The germline gives CDR1 LNHNV, CDR2 YYDKDF (reference sequence). Unmatched junction bases numbered 4, after V lost 0 bases and J lost 5 bases. The CDR3 sequence is 15 residues long.

V gene TRBV13 combines with J gene TRBJ2-5; 8 positions agree with TRBD1. CDR3 length: 16 amino acids. Germline V gene data show CDR1 as PRHDT and CDR2 as FYEKMQ (reference sequence). The V gene end was trimmed by 0 bases and the J gene end by 4 bases; junction bases not matched to a gene: 7. The DNA of the CDR3 is TGTGCCAGCAGCTTAGGTGGCAGGGGGCAGAGAGAGACCCAGTACTTC. It is translated as CASSLGGRGQRETQYF.

This chain joins TRBV27 and TRBJ2-7; D may correspond to TRBD1 or TRBD2 (5 bases each). V lost 6 bases and J 4 bases, leaving 19 bases between the germline ends. This CDR3 contains 15 residues. Germline assignment: CDR1 MNHEY and CDR2 SMNVEV (reference sequence). CDR3 region: CASSYKPGPLYEQYF. The DNA for the CDR3 is TGTGCCAGCAGCTACAAACCGGGACCTCTTTACGAGCAGTACTTC.

This sequence joins TRBV10-3 and TRBJ1-5; D unresolved. V lost 5 bases and J lost 0, with 11 bases in between. The germline V gene encodes CDR1 ENHRY and CDR2 SYGVKD. This CDR3 comprises 15 residues. CDR3 amino acids: CAISPSGGSNQPQHF. DNA of the CDR3: TGTGCCATCAGTCCCTCCGGAGGTAGCAATCAGCCCCAGCATTTT.